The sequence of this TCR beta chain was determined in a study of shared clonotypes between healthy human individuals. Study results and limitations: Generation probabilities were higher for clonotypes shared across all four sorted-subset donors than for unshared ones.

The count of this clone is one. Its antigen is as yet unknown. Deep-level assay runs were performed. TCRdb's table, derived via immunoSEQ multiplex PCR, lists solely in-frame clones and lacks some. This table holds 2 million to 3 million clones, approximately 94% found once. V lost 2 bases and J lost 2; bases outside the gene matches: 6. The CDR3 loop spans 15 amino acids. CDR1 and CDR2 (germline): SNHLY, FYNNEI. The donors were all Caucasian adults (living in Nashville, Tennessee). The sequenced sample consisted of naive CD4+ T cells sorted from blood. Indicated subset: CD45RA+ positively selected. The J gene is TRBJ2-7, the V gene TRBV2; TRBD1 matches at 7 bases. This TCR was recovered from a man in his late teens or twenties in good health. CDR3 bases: TGTGCCAGCAGTGAACGAGGTACAGGGGCCTACGAGCAGTACTTC. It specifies CASSERGTGAYEQYF.